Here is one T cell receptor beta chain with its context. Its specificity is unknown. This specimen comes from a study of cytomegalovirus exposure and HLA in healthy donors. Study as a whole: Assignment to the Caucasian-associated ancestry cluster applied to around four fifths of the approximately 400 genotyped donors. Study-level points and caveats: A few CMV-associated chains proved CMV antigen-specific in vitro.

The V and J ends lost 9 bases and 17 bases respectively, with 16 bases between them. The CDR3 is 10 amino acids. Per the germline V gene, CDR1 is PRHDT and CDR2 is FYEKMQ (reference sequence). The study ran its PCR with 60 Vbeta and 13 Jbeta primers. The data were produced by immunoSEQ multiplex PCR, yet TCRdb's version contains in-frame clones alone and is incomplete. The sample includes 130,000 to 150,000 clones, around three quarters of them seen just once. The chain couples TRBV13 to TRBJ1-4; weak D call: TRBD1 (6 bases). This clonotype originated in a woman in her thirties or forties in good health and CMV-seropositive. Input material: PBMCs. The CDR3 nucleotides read TGTGCCAGGGAATTACGGGACATCTTTTTT. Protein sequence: CARELRDIFF. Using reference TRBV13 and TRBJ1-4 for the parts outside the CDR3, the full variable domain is AAGVIQSPRHLIKEKRETATLKCYPIPRHDTVYWYQQGPGQDPQFLISFYEKMQSDKGSIPDRFSAQQFSDYHSELNMSSLELGDSALYFCARELRDIFFGSGTQLSVL.